A selection of T cell receptor beta chains follows, all from one sample in a study of blood T cell repertoires in COVID-19. Profiling relied on immunoSEQ multiplex PCR, and the TCRdb table lists in-frame clones only, not all of them. The table shows around 200,000 clones, with 84% occurring only once. Sequenced input: peripheral blood. These receptors were collected from a woman between 70 and 85 years old with COVID-19, enrolled during active disease. Each CDR3 is given with its conserved first and last residue. D genes are given only for firm matches. Size is stated for part of the rows, as once, few or many counts, or as a class when the clone is expanded.

CDR3 length: 15; J gene: TRBJ2-3; D gene: TRBD2; V gene: TRBV5-1; clone size: NA; CDR3 protein: CASSRTRGKADTQYF; CDR3 DNA: TGCGCCAGCAGCCGGACTAGGGGCAAGGCAGATACGCAGTATTTT
CDR3 length: 17; J gene: TRBJ1-6; D gene: NA; V gene: TRBV5-6; clone size: NA; CDR3 protein: CASSLAPAVSYNSPLHF; CDR3 DNA: TGTGCCAGCAGCTTGGCCCCCGCGGTGTCCTATAATTCACCCCTCCACTTT
CDR3 length: 15; J gene: TRBJ1-5; D gene: NA; V gene: TRBV7-9; clone size: NA; CDR3 protein: CASSQGLPLNQPQHF; CDR3 DNA: TGTGCCAGCAGCCAGGGACTCCCGCTCAATCAGCCCCAGCATTTT
CDR3 length: 14; J gene: TRBJ2-7; D gene: TRBD2; V gene: TRBV7-9; clone size: NA; CDR3 protein: CASSLGGSTNEQYF; CDR3 DNA: TGTGCCAGCAGCTTAGGCGGGAGTACCAACGAGCAGTACTTC
CDR3 length: 13; J gene: TRBJ2-5; D gene: TRBD1; V gene: TRBV29-1; clone size: NA; CDR3 protein: CSVDGDRKETQYF; CDR3 DNA: TGCAGCGTTGACGGGGACAGGAAGGAGACCCAGTACTTC
CDR3 length: 13; J gene: TRBJ1-1; D gene: TRBD1; V gene: TRBV6-6; clone size: NA; CDR3 protein: CASTNRGRQEAFF; CDR3 DNA: TGTGCCAGCACAAACAGGGGACGGCAGGAAGCTTTCTTT
CDR3 length: 13; J gene: TRBJ2-5; D gene: TRBD2; V gene: TRBV12-3/TRBV12-4; clone size: NA; CDR3 protein: CASRKAGGETQYF; CDR3 DNA: TGTGCCAGCAGAAAGGCGGGGGGGGAGACCCAGTACTTC
CDR3 length: 14; J gene: TRBJ1-4; D gene: NA; V gene: TRBV14; clone size: NA; CDR3 protein: CASSLSGLGEKLFF; CDR3 DNA: TGTGCCAGCAGCCTATCAGGTCTGGGTGAAAAACTGTTTTTT
CDR3 length: 15; J gene: TRBJ2-3; D gene: NA; V gene: TRBV6-4; clone size: NA; CDR3 protein: CASSEAPGLADTQYF; CDR3 DNA: TGTGCCAGCAGTGAAGCGCCCGGACTCGCAGATACGCAGTATTTT
CDR3 length: 14; J gene: TRBJ1-2; D gene: TRBD1; V gene: TRBV28; clone size: NA; CDR3 protein: CASSFTSGQGGYTF; CDR3 DNA: TGTGCCAGCAGTTTCACGTCAGGACAGGGTGGCTACACCTTC
CDR3 length: 14; J gene: TRBJ1-4; D gene: NA; V gene: TRBV7-2; clone size: few; CDR3 protein: CASSLQATNEKLFF; CDR3 DNA: TGTGCCAGCAGCTTACAGGCAACTAATGAAAAACTGTTTTTT
CDR3 length: 14; J gene: TRBJ2-1; D gene: TRBD1; V gene: TRBV6-6; clone size: NA; CDR3 protein: CASSYMDRYNEQFF; CDR3 DNA: TGTGCCAGCAGTTACATGGACAGGTACAATGAGCAGTTCTTC
CDR3 length: 15; J gene: TRBJ1-2; D gene: TRBD1; V gene: TRBV6-5; clone size: NA; CDR3 protein: CASSYGRDRGYGYTF; CDR3 DNA: TGTGCCAGCAGTTACGGCCGGGACAGGGGTTATGGCTACACCTTC
CDR3 length: 14; J gene: TRBJ1-1; D gene: NA; V gene: TRBV27; clone size: NA; CDR3 protein: CASIPGGVNTEAFF; CDR3 DNA: TGTGCCAGCATCCCCGGGGGTGTGAACACTGAAGCTTTCTTT
CDR3 length: 14; J gene: TRBJ1-3; D gene: NA; V gene: TRBV7-8; clone size: NA; CDR3 protein: CASSSQGRGNTIYF; CDR3 DNA: TGTGCCAGCAGCTCACAGGGACGGGGAAACACCATATATTTT
CDR3 length: 13; J gene: TRBJ1-5; D gene: NA; V gene: TRBV19; clone size: NA; CDR3 protein: CASSAVRDQPQHF; CDR3 DNA: TGTGCCAGTAGTGCGGTTCGGGATCAGCCCCAGCATTTT
CDR3 length: 15; J gene: TRBJ2-3; D gene: TRBD1; V gene: TRBV5-4; clone size: NA; CDR3 protein: CASSLDRGRTDTQYF; CDR3 DNA: TGTGCCAGCAGCCTAGACAGGGGGCGGACAGATACGCAGTATTTT
CDR3 length: 16; J gene: TRBJ2-5; D gene: TRBD2; V gene: TRBV3-1/TRBV3-2; clone size: once; CDR3 protein: CASSRLGGEVEETQYF; CDR3 DNA: TGTGCCAGCAGCCGCCTGGGGGGGGAGGTAGAAGAGACCCAGTACTTC
CDR3 length: 16; J gene: TRBJ2-7; D gene: NA; V gene: TRBV6-6; clone size: once; CDR3 protein: CASSGKDTRSSYEQYF; CDR3 DNA: TGTGCCAGCAGTGGGAAGGACACGAGGAGCTCCTACGAGCAGTACTTC
CDR3 length: 14; J gene: TRBJ1-2; D gene: NA; V gene: TRBV27; clone size: NA; CDR3 protein: CASSLLGAAYGYTF; CDR3 DNA: TGTGCCAGCAGTTTATTGGGGGCAGCCTATGGCTACACCTTC
CDR3 length: 14; J gene: TRBJ2-7; D gene: NA; V gene: TRBV14; clone size: NA; CDR3 protein: CASSEFKGLSEQYF; CDR3 DNA: TGTGCCAGCAGCGAGTTTAAGGGGCTCAGCGAGCAGTACTTC
CDR3 length: 13; J gene: TRBJ1-6; D gene: NA; V gene: TRBV19; clone size: NA; CDR3 protein: CASSTTGDTNHHF; CDR3 DNA: TGTGCCAGTAGTACAACCGGGGACACCAATCACCACTTT
CDR3 length: 12; J gene: TRBJ2-2; D gene: NA; V gene: TRBV7-8; clone size: NA; CDR3 protein: CASSLPGGELFF; CDR3 DNA: TGTGCCAGCAGCTTACCGGGCGGGGAGCTGTTTTTT
CDR3 length: 13; J gene: TRBJ2-7; D gene: NA; V gene: TRBV29-1; clone size: few; CDR3 protein: CSVERGKGYEQYF; CDR3 DNA: TGCAGCGTTGAAAGGGGGAAAGGGTACGAGCAGTACTTC
CDR3 length: 14; J gene: TRBJ2-5; D gene: TRBD2; V gene: TRBV9; clone size: NA; CDR3 protein: CASSLMTGGETQYF; CDR3 DNA: TGTGCCAGCAGCCTAATGACCGGGGGGGAGACCCAGTACTTC
CDR3 length: 14; J gene: TRBJ2-7; D gene: NA; V gene: TRBV5-1; clone size: NA; CDR3 protein: CASSLDAGSYEQYF; CDR3 DNA: TGCGCCAGCAGCTTGGATGCGGGCTCCTACGAGCAGTACTTC
CDR3 length: 15; J gene: TRBJ1-2; D gene: TRBD1; V gene: TRBV2; clone size: NA; CDR3 protein: CASSEETGKNYGYTF; CDR3 DNA: TGTGCCAGCAGTGAAGAGACAGGGAAAAACTATGGCTACACCTTC
CDR3 length: 13; J gene: TRBJ1-2; D gene: NA; V gene: TRBV18; clone size: NA; CDR3 protein: CASSPPSGYGYTF; CDR3 DNA: TGTGCCAGCTCACCGCCTTCGGGCTATGGCTACACCTTC
CDR3 length: 17; J gene: TRBJ1-6; D gene: NA; V gene: TRBV19; clone size: NA; CDR3 protein: CASSTRTRTARNSPLHF; CDR3 DNA: TGTGCCAGTAGTACCCGCACCAGGACAGCGAGAAATTCACCCCTCCACTTT
CDR3 length: 14; J gene: TRBJ2-3; D gene: TRBD2; V gene: TRBV28; clone size: NA; CDR3 protein: CASSRTRTTDTQYF; CDR3 DNA: TGTGCCAGCAGTCGGACTAGAACGACAGATACGCAGTATTTT
CDR3 length: 14; J gene: TRBJ2-3; D gene: TRBD2; V gene: TRBV6-5; clone size: NA; CDR3 protein: CASRLSGGWDTQYF; CDR3 DNA: TGTGCCAGCCGGCTAAGCGGGGGGTGGGACACGCAGTATTTT
CDR3 length: 13; J gene: TRBJ1-5; D gene: NA; V gene: TRBV19; clone size: NA; CDR3 protein: CASSIKGVQPQHF; CDR3 DNA: TGTGCCAGTAGTATAAAAGGGGTTCAGCCCCAGCATTTT
CDR3 length: 13; J gene: TRBJ2-5; D gene: NA; V gene: TRBV28; clone size: NA; CDR3 protein: CASSFRSRETQYF; CDR3 DNA: TGTGCCAGCAGTTTCCGGTCCCGAGAGACCCAGTACTTC
CDR3 length: 15; J gene: TRBJ1-1; D gene: NA; V gene: TRBV7-8; clone size: NA; CDR3 protein: CASSLGAGRDTEAFF; CDR3 DNA: TGTGCCAGCAGCCTTGGAGCAGGGCGTGACACTGAAGCTTTCTTT
CDR3 length: 15; J gene: TRBJ1-6; D gene: NA; V gene: TRBV20-1; clone size: NA; CDR3 protein: CSASGGAVVNSPLHF; CDR3 DNA: TGCAGTGCTAGTGGTGGGGCCGTTGTAAATTCACCCCTCCACTTT
CDR3 length: 13; J gene: TRBJ2-1; D gene: NA; V gene: TRBV2; clone size: NA; CDR3 protein: CATRTASYNEQFF; CDR3 DNA: TGTGCCACCCGGACAGCATCCTACAATGAGCAGTTCTTC
CDR3 length: 15; J gene: TRBJ2-3; D gene: NA; V gene: TRBV7-8; clone size: NA; CDR3 protein: CASSLEGSSTDTQYF; CDR3 DNA: TGTGCCAGCAGCTTGGAGGGAAGTAGCACAGATACGCAGTATTTT
CDR3 length: 12; J gene: TRBJ2-1; D gene: NA; V gene: TRBV2; clone size: NA; CDR3 protein: CASSDSGYEQFF; CDR3 DNA: TGTGCCAGCAGTGATAGCGGCTATGAGCAGTTCTTC
CDR3 length: 15; J gene: TRBJ2-3; D gene: NA; V gene: TRBV5-1; clone size: NA; CDR3 protein: CASSLESKFTDTQYF; CDR3 DNA: TGCGCCAGCAGCTTGGAGTCTAAATTCACAGATACGCAGTATTTT
CDR3 length: 16; J gene: TRBJ1-1; D gene: TRBD1; V gene: TRBV5-1; clone size: NA; CDR3 protein: CASSVRPGQNQLEAFF; CDR3 DNA: TGCGCCAGCAGCGTCCGGCCGGGACAGAATCAACTTGAAGCTTTCTTT
CDR3 length: 14; J gene: TRBJ2-7; D gene: TRBD2; V gene: TRBV28; clone size: NA; CDR3 protein: CASSLSGSSYEQYF; CDR3 DNA: TGTGCCAGCAGCCTAAGCGGGAGCTCCTACGAGCAGTACTTC
CDR3 length: 16; J gene: TRBJ2-1; D gene: TRBD2; V gene: TRBV3-1/TRBV3-2; clone size: NA; CDR3 protein: CASSQVRLATYNEQFF; CDR3 DNA: TGTGCCAGCAGCCAAGTTCGACTAGCCACCTACAATGAGCAGTTCTTC
CDR3 length: 14; J gene: TRBJ2-5; D gene: TRBD2; V gene: TRBV7-8; clone size: NA; CDR3 protein: CASSPGRGSETQYF; CDR3 DNA: TGTGCCAGCAGTCCCGGGCGGGGGTCCGAGACCCAGTACTTC
CDR3 length: 15; J gene: TRBJ2-1; D gene: TRBD2; V gene: TRBV7-2; clone size: NA; CDR3 protein: CASSLNAGAYNEQFF; CDR3 DNA: TGTGCCAGCAGCTTGAACGCGGGGGCCTACAATGAGCAGTTCTTC
CDR3 length: 15; J gene: TRBJ2-3; D gene: TRBD2; V gene: TRBV29-1; clone size: NA; CDR3 protein: CSVAFAGGPSDTQYF; CDR3 DNA: TGCAGCGTTGCTTTTGCGGGGGGGCCTTCGGATACGCAGTATTTT
CDR3 length: 13; J gene: TRBJ1-1; D gene: NA; V gene: TRBV29-1; clone size: once; CDR3 protein: CSVAQGTGTEAFF; CDR3 DNA: TGCAGCGTTGCTCAGGGGACGGGGACTGAAGCTTTCTTT
CDR3 length: 13; J gene: TRBJ2-7; D gene: NA; V gene: TRBV3-1/TRBV3-2; clone size: NA; CDR3 protein: CASSQLVRHLMYF; CDR3 DNA: TGTGCCAGCAGCCAATTAGTTCGACACCTCATGTACTTC
CDR3 length: 13; J gene: TRBJ1-1; D gene: NA; V gene: TRBV10-1; clone size: NA; CDR3 protein: CASSRGGNTEAFF; CDR3 DNA: TGCGCCAGCTCCAGAGGAGGGAACACTGAAGCTTTCTTT
CDR3 length: 14; J gene: TRBJ1-2; D gene: TRBD1; V gene: TRBV30; clone size: NA; CDR3 protein: CAWTPWDRGYGYTF; CDR3 DNA: TGTGCCTGGACTCCCTGGGACAGGGGCTATGGCTACACCTTC
CDR3 length: 14; J gene: TRBJ1-2; D gene: NA; V gene: TRBV28; clone size: NA; CDR3 protein: CASSLRARGYGYTF; CDR3 DNA: TGTGCCAGCAGTTTACGGGCGCGGGGCTATGGCTACACCTTC
CDR3 length: 15; J gene: TRBJ2-5; D gene: TRBD2; V gene: TRBV9; clone size: NA; CDR3 protein: CASSVAGGGKETQYF; CDR3 DNA: TGTGCCAGCAGCGTAGCTGGGGGAGGGAAAGAGACCCAGTACTTC
CDR3 length: 14; J gene: TRBJ1-2; D gene: NA; V gene: TRBV6-1; clone size: NA; CDR3 protein: CASNEQGNNYGYTF; CDR3 DNA: TGTGCCAGCAATGAACAGGGAAATAACTATGGCTACACCTTC
CDR3 length: 12; J gene: TRBJ2-4; D gene: NA; V gene: TRBV6-1; clone size: NA; CDR3 protein: CASSEVADIQYF; CDR3 DNA: TGTGCCAGCAGTGAAGTAGCGGACATTCAGTACTTC
CDR3 length: 14; J gene: TRBJ1-2; D gene: NA; V gene: TRBV14; clone size: NA; CDR3 protein: CASSQDRRDLGYTF; CDR3 DNA: TGTGCCAGCAGCCAAGATCGGAGAGACCTTGGCTACACCTTC
CDR3 length: 17; J gene: TRBJ2-2; D gene: NA; V gene: TRBV4-2; clone size: few; CDR3 protein: CASSRRQANPVDGELFF; CDR3 DNA: TGTGCCAGCAGCCGAAGACAGGCAAACCCTGTGGACGGGGAGCTGTTTTTT